The 11 T cell receptor beta chains below come from one sample, sequenced in a study of beta chain features in type 1 diabetes. Expressed TCRB transcripts got sequenced, as all isolated RNA was reverse transcribed. Profiled with immunoSEQ multiplex PCR; TCRdb holds only in-frame clones, not every one. This sample has 430,000 or so clones, with 11% found just once. The specimen was naive CD4+ T cells from blood. The receptors originated from a woman between 18 and 30 years old in good health.

This clone turned up a few times. The V gene is TRBV2, the J gene TRBJ2-5, with D unresolved. V dropped 8 bases and J dropped 3 bases, with 7 bases sitting between them. Germline values: CDR1 SNHLY, CDR2 FYNNEI. The CDR3 extends over 11 amino acids. This chain's CDR3 is CASEQKETQYF. CDR3 DNA sequence: TGTGCCAGCGAACAGAAAGAGACCCAGTACTTC.

The CDR3 region is CASSSRTGSVNTGELFF. As DNA, the CDR3 is TGTGCCAGCAGCTCGCGGACAGGGTCGGTGAACACCGGGGAGCTGTTTTTT. The chain uses TRBV7-9 and TRBJ2-2; 8 bases fit TRBD1. Trimming at V came to 4 bases and at J to 1 base, leaving 8 bases not matched to a gene. The CDR3 contains 17 residues. Germline V gives CDR1 SEHNR, CDR2 FQNEAQ (reference sequence).

A few counts support this clone. J is TRBJ2-3 and V is TRBV9; unclear D gene. Germline-derived CDR1 and CDR2 are SGDLS and YYNGEE. This CDR3 contains 16 residues. The V end lost 0 bases, the J end lost 2 bases, and 13 bases lay between the germline ends. Here the CDR3 DNA reads TGTGCCAGCAGCGTAGCTGGGCTGACGGACACAGATACGCAGTATTTT. Translation gives CASSVAGLTDTDTQYF. The whole variable domain, remainder taken from reference TRBV9 and TRBJ2-3, is DSGVTQTPKHLITATGQRVTLRCSPRSGDLSVYWYQQSLDQGLQFLIQYYNGEERAKGNILERFSAQQFPDLHSELNLSSLELGDSALYFCASSVAGLTDTDTQYFGPGTRLTVL.

V and J are TRBV2 and TRBJ1-1; a weak D match, TRBD1 (5 bases). CDR3 length equals 13 residues. Germline assignment: CDR1 SNHLY and CDR2 FYNNEI. V was clipped by 1 base and J by 8 bases, with 11 bases between them. This chain's CDR3 is CASSEDWQGEAFF. CDR3 in DNA: TGTGCCAGCAGTGAAGATTGGCAGGGAGAAGCTTTCTTT.

This clone has a handful of counts. V gene TRBV29-1 combines with J gene TRBJ1-2; D is ambiguous. The CDR3 length is 11 residues. CDR1 is SQVTM, CDR2 ANQGSEA, per germline. Trimming pared 2 bases from V and 4 bases from J, leaving 5 bases between. The CDR3 DNA reads TGCAGCGTTGAAAAGGGCTATGGCTACACCTTC. Amino acids: CSVEKGYGYTF. The variable domain in full, completed from reference TRBV29-1 and TRBJ1-2, reads SAVISQKPSRDICQRGTSLTIQCQVDSQVTMMFWYRQQPGQSLTLIATANQGSEATYESGFVIDKFPISRPNLTFSTLTVSNMSPEDSSIYLCSVEKGYGYTFGSGTRLTVV.

The chain recombines TRBV4-3 with TRBJ1-2; D is possibly TRBD1 (6 bases). The CDR3 has 17 residues. Germline loops: CDR1 LGHNA, CDR2 YSLEER. Between the trimmed V and J ends, which lost 1 base and 2 bases, there was a span of 17 bases. For the CDR3, the DNA is TGCGCCAGCAGCCAAGTTGCAGCAGGGGATATAAACTATGGCTACACCTTC. It codes for CASSQVAAGDINYGYTF.

The rearrangement links TRBV7-9 to TRBJ2-1, with 7 positions matching TRBD2. The CDR3 has 16 amino acids. Per the germline V gene, CDR1 is SEHNR and CDR2 is FQNEAQ (reference sequence). The junction had 5 bases not matched to a gene; V was cut back by 3 bases and J by 0 bases. In DNA form, the CDR3 reads TGTGCCAGCAGCTTGGGCGGGGGAGGCTCCTACAATGAGCAGTTCTTC. Its protein is CASSLGGGGSYNEQFF.

V gene TRBV19 combines with J gene TRBJ1-5; 9 bases align to TRBD1. In germline, CDR1 is LNHDA, CDR2 SQIVND (reference sequence). With V trimmed by 6 bases and J by 6 bases, 3 bases remained unmatched. The CDR3 sequence is 13 residues long. In DNA, the CDR3 is TGTGCCAGTAGGGACAGGGGCGGTCAGCCCCAGCATTTT. Its translation is CASRDRGGQPQHF.

The chain carries TRBV7-9 and TRBJ2-7; 7 bases align to TRBD1. The trim removed 5 bases at V and 2 bases at J, leaving 6 bases unmatched. Germline V gives CDR1 SEHNR, CDR2 FQNEAQ (reference sequence). The CDR3 spans 14 residues. The DNA for the CDR3 is TGTGCCAGCAGCAGTCCGGGACAGCCCTACGAGCAGTACGTC. It is translated as CASSSPGQPYEQYV.

Only a few counts were recorded for this clone. This chain connects TRBV4-1 to TRBJ1-6; D uncertain. Per the germline V gene, CDR1 is MGHRA and CDR2 is YSYEKL. This CDR3 is 17 amino acids long. Trimming left V 1 base short and J 0 bases short, with 10 bases between. The CDR3 protein is CASSQGSASSYNSPLHF. The DNA for the CDR3 is TGCGCCAGCAGCCAAGGCTCGGCAAGCTCCTATAATTCACCCCTCCACTTT.

This clone was counted a single time. Additional DNA sequences in this sample encode the identical CDR3. The chain recombines TRBV2 with TRBJ2-3; no clear D. Germline assignment: CDR1 SNHLY and CDR2 FYNNEI. This CDR3 spans 12 amino acids. The V gene lost 5 bases and the J gene lost 1 base, with 4 bases spanning the gap. The CDR3 is CASSLGTDTQYF. The CDR3 coding sequence is TGTGCCAGCAGTCTTGGCACAGATACGCAGTATTTT.